The next 30 T cell receptor beta chains were all read from a single sample in a study of blood T cell repertoires in COVID-19. The protocol was immunoSEQ multiplex PCR, while the TCRdb copy is restricted to in-frame clones and leaves out a portion. The profile shows approximately 70,000 clones, more than 90% of them singletons. Sequencing was done on a sample of peripheral blood. The origin of the receptors is a human donor with active COVID-19. The donor label of this sample is uncertain.

The chain recombines TRBV29-1 with TRBJ2-7; TRBD1 matches 8 bases. The CDR3 consists of 15 residues. Per germline, CDR1 SQVTM and CDR2 ANQGSEA. V shed 6 bases and J 6 bases; nucleotides not matched to a gene: 16. The CDR3 DNA sequence: TGCAGCGTCGCGCCAGCTGGGCAGGGGGCTGGCGAGCAGTACTTC. Translation gives CSVAPAGQGAGEQYF.

The chain links TRBV7-9 to TRBJ2-7; D may be TRBD2 (6 bases). Trimming cost V 3 bases and J 3 bases, with 18 bases left between them. Germline V gene data show CDR1 as SEHNR and CDR2 as FQNEAQ (reference sequence). The CDR3 is 16 residues long. CDR3 sequence reads: CASSFGTGTLNYEQYF. CDR3 bases: TGTGCCAGCAGCTTCGGAACCGGGACTCTTAACTACGAGCAGTACTTC.

J is TRBJ2-5 and V is TRBV15, with 14 bases fitting TRBD2. V was clipped by 1 base and J by 5 bases; unmatched bases: 9. CDR3 length equals 18 residues. Germline V gene lookup returns CDR1 LNHNV and CDR2 YYDKDF (reference sequence). CDR3 nucleotide sequence: TGTGCCACCAGCAGAGTTAAGACTAGCGGGAGGGGAGGGGAGACCCAGTACTTC. This sequence encodes CATSRVKTSGRGGETQYF. The entire variable domain, with the rest obtained from reference TRBV15 and TRBJ2-5, is as follows: DAMVIQNPRYQVTQFGKPVTLSCSQTLNHNVMYWYQQKSSQAPKLLFHYYDKDFNNEADTPDNFQSRRPNTSFCFLDIRSPGLGDTAMYLCATSRVKTSGRGGETQYFGPGTRLLVL.

The V and J genes are TRBV27 and TRBJ2-7; tentatively, D is TRBD2 (5 bases). Germline V lookup: CDR1 MNHEY, CDR2 SMNVEV (reference sequence). Trimming removed 0 bases from V and 2 bases from J, with 11 bases in between. The CDR3 is 15 residues long. CDR3 nucleotide sequence: TGTGCCAGCAGTTTATCAGCTAGCATCCCCTACGAGCAGTACTTC. Translated: CASSLSASIPYEQYF.

The chain uses TRBV9 and TRBJ2-2; 7 positions match TRBD2. The germline V gene has CDR1 SGDLS and CDR2 YYNGEE. Trimming took 4 bases from V and 7 from J; bases not matched to a gene: 13. This CDR3 comprises 16 residues. CDR3 residues: CASSPLLAVWDGELFF. DNA for the CDR3: TGTGCCAGCAGCCCTCTCCTAGCGGTATGGGACGGGGAGCTGTTTTTT.

This clone was observed a single time. V is TRBV5-1 and J is TRBJ2-1; TRBD2 matches 7 bases. The trim removed 1 base at V and 2 bases at J, leaving 3 bases unmatched. Per the germline V gene, CDR1 is SGHRS and CDR2 is YFSETQ. This CDR3 has 15 amino acids. Here the CDR3 reads CASSLSGRAYNEQFF. DNA for the CDR3: TGCGCCAGCAGCTTGTCAGGGAGGGCCTACAATGAGCAGTTCTTC.

This clone has just one count. V is TRBV28 and J is TRBJ2-7, with 10 bases aligning to TRBD1. The V gene end was trimmed by 6 bases and the J gene end by 4 bases; junction bases not matched to a gene: 21. CDR1 is MDHEN and CDR2 is SYDVKM in the germline V gene. The CDR3 is 19 residues long. The chain's CDR3 is CASRSPTGGGPHGGYEQYF. The CDR3 coding sequence is TGTGCCAGCAGATCCCCGACAGGGGGCGGGCCCCATGGGGGTTACGAGCAGTACTTC.

The CDR3 protein is CASSLGLANGGELFF. The CDR3 region has the DNA TGTGCCAGCAGCTTGGGACTAGCGAACGGCGGGGAGCTGTTTTTT. This chain joins TRBV5-4 and TRBJ2-2, with TRBD2 identical over 8 bases. Unmatched junction bases numbered 5, after V lost 0 bases and J lost 7 bases. Germline V gives CDR1 SGHNT, CDR2 YYREEE (reference sequence). The length of the CDR3 is 15 residues.

The chain joins TRBV3-1 (or the pseudogene TRBV3-2) to TRBJ2-1; no definite D call. Germline V gene data show CDR1 as LGHDT and CDR2 as YNNKEL (reference sequence). The CDR3 sequence is 13 residues long. V was shortened by 0 bases and J by 5 bases, with 5 bases between the two germline ends. Here the CDR3 reads CASSQDRNNEQFF. DNA for the CDR3: TGTGCCAGCAGCCAAGACAGAAACAATGAGCAGTTCTTC.

This CDR3 is CASSLRAGGPPGANVLTF. The CDR3 DNA follows: TGTGCCAGCAGTTTGCGAGCGGGAGGGCCGCCTGGGGCCAACGTCCTGACTTTC. The V call is TRBV28, the J call TRBJ2-6; 10 bases are shared with TRBD2. Germline assignment: CDR1 MDHEN and CDR2 SYDVKM. The CDR3 is 18 residues long. V was clipped by 3 bases and J by 2 bases; unmatched bases: 7. The whole variable domain, filled in from reference TRBV28 and TRBJ2-6, reads DVKVTQSSRYLVKRTGEKVFLECVQDMDHENMFWYRQDPGLGLRLIYFSYDVKMKEKGDIPEGYSVSREKKERFSLILESASTNQTSMYLCASSLRAGGPPGANVLTFGAGSRLTVL.

V is TRBV7-8 and J is TRBJ1-3; D might be TRBD1 (5 bases). This CDR3 contains 13 residues. The V gene's germline CDR1 is SGHVS and CDR2 FQNEAQ. Trimming stripped 5 bases from V and 8 bases from J, with 13 bases between. The CDR3 region is CASSRGRGYTIYF. The CDR3, as DNA: TGTGCCAGCAGCCGAGGGCGGGGCTACACCATATATTTT.

The chain links TRBV29-1 to TRBJ1-1, with 8 bases matching TRBD1. The V and J ends lost 7 bases and 8 bases, in that order; junction bases with no gene match: 9. The CDR3 has 12 amino acids. Germline CDR1 SQVTM, CDR2 ANQGSEA. As DNA, the CDR3 is TGCAGCGGAGGGGACAGGAACTTAGAAGCTTTCTTT. Translated, it gives CSGGDRNLEAFF.

The chain combines TRBV29-1 with TRBJ2-3, with 9 nucleotides matching TRBD1. Germline values: CDR1 SQVTM, CDR2 ANQGSEA. The CDR3 has 14 amino acids. J gave up 0 bases and V 6 bases, and 4 bases lay outside the gene matches. Here the CDR3 reads CSVGGQGSTDTQYF. The CDR3 DNA reads TGCAGCGTGGGGGGACAGGGTAGCACAGATACGCAGTATTTT.

This rearrangement joins TRBV5-6 to TRBJ1-5, with unresolved D. Germline CDR1 reads SGHDT; CDR2 reads YYEEEE. The V end lost 1 base, the J end lost 0 bases, and 11 bases lay between the germline ends. CDR3 length equals 16 residues. The DNA for the CDR3 is TGTGCCAGCAGCTTGCGGGGAAGATATAGCAATCAGCCCCAGCATTTT. It codes for CASSLRGRYSNQPQHF.

This chain links TRBV7-2 with TRBJ1-4; D is perhaps TRBD1 (6 bases). Germline V gene data show CDR1 as SGHTA and CDR2 as FQGNSA. V lost 5 bases, J lost 8 bases, and 18 bases lay in between. The CDR3 totals 15 residues. DNA of the CDR3: TGTGCCAGCAGCCCCCAGGGGCTCCAAGGGGAAAAACTGTTTTTT. Its translation: CASSPQGLQGEKLFF.

The V call is TRBV21-1, the J call TRBJ2-1; the DNA was not used to check the table's D call, TRBD1. TRBV21-1 is listed as a pseudogene. The CDR3 contains 11 residues. CDR3 amino acids: CASSKGGQKFF. The CDR3 region has the DNA TGTGCCAGCAGCAAAGGGGGACAGAAGTTCTTC.

The rearrangement links TRBV11-2 to TRBJ2-1; 9 bases line up with TRBD2. The CDR3 totals 16 residues. Trimming cost V 2 bases and J 7 bases; bases outside gene matches: 9. Germline V lookup: CDR1 SGHAT, CDR2 FQNNGV. CDR3 DNA sequence: TGTGCCAGCAGCTTAATTTTTAGCGGGAGAGGTAATGAGCAGTTCTTC. Its translation: CASSLIFSGRGNEQFF.

The gene calls are TRBV4-1 and TRBJ1-1, with D possibly matching TRBD1 (5 bases). The CDR3 runs to 15 residues. CDR1 is MGHRA and CDR2 is YSYEKL in the germline V gene. V shed 4 bases and J shed 2 bases, with 14 bases lying between them. The CDR3 protein is CASSPDPDRNTEAFF. The CDR3, as DNA: TGCGCCAGCAGCCCGGATCCCGACAGAAACACTGAAGCTTTCTTT.

This chain joins TRBV7-9 and TRBJ1-2; tentative D call: TRBD1 (6 bases). CDR1 is SEHNR and CDR2 is FQNEAQ in the germline V gene (reference sequence). The germline V and J ends were trimmed by 2 bases and 2 bases, with 9 bases remaining between them. This CDR3 is 14 amino acids long. CDR3 loop: CASSLQGGNYGYTF. The CDR3 DNA follows: TGTGCCAGCAGCTTACAAGGGGGAAACTATGGCTACACCTTC.

The rearrangement joins TRBV6-1 to TRBJ2-3; 14 bases map to TRBD2. The CDR3 length is 17 residues. CDR1 and CDR2 (germline): MNHNS, SASEGT. Germline trimming cut 4 bases from V and 4 bases from J; bases unmatched to any gene: 7. CDR3 protein: CASSAPPGLAGADTQYF. The CDR3 DNA follows: TGTGCCAGCAGTGCTCCACCGGGACTAGCGGGAGCAGATACGCAGTATTTT.

The chain is built from TRBV25-1 and TRBJ2-7; TRBD1 is a possible D gene (6 bases). CDR3 length equals 12 residues. CDR1 is MGHDK, CDR2 SYGVNS, per germline. V shed 8 bases and J shed 3 bases, with 11 bases lying between them. Here the CDR3 DNA reads TGTGCCAGCGGACAGATTGGCTACGAGCAGTACTTC. It translates to CASGQIGYEQYF.

The rearrangement links TRBV28 to TRBJ2-5, with TRBD2 identical over 7 bases. From germline, CDR1 is MDHEN and CDR2 SYDVKM. The CDR3 is made up of 14 amino acids. V shed 3 bases and J 0 bases; nucleotides not matched to a gene: 1. The CDR3 loop is CASSFRGDQETQYF. CDR3 bases: TGTGCCAGCAGTTTCCGGGGGGACCAAGAGACCCAGTACTTC.

This chain connects TRBV5-1 to TRBJ1-1, with a tentative D call TRBD1 (5 bases). V was pared by 0 bases and J by 1 base, with 13 bases between. The CDR3 sequence is 16 residues long. Germline assignment: CDR1 SGHRS and CDR2 YFSETQ. The CDR3 reads CASSLGISGGNTEAFF. CDR3 nucleotides: TGCGCCAGCAGCTTGGGTATCTCCGGGGGGAACACTGAAGCTTTCTTT.

The chain combines TRBV7-6 with TRBJ1-6, with D perhaps matching TRBD1 (6 bases). V gave up 5 bases and J gave up 0 bases, with 20 bases separating them. Germline V lookup: CDR1 SGHVS, CDR2 FNYEAQ. The CDR3 extends over 19 amino acids. Written as DNA, the CDR3 is TGTGCCAGCAGCCCGACCCGCCTCGACAGGACCTCCTATAATTCACCCCTCCACTTT. Protein sequence: CASSPTRLDRTSYNSPLHF.

This clone has only one observation. V and J are TRBV7-9 and TRBJ2-7, with 7 bases that match TRBD1. V shed 5 bases, J shed 3 bases, and the junction held 4 bases outside the gene matches. The CDR3 spans 13 residues. In germline, CDR1 is SEHNR, CDR2 FQNEAQ (reference sequence). CDR3 sequence: CASSRDSYYEQYF. For the CDR3, the DNA is TGTGCCAGCAGCCGGGACAGCTACTACGAGCAGTACTTC.

This sequence joins TRBV5-6 and TRBJ1-1; D is ambiguous. The ends were cut back, 0 bases at V and 0 bases at J, with 6 bases in the middle. The CDR3 contains 14 residues. CDR1 is SGHDT, CDR2 YYEEEE, per germline. The CDR3 reads CASSLGTMNTEAFF. In nucleotides, the CDR3 is TGTGCCAGCAGCTTGGGGACTATGAACACTGAAGCTTTCTTT.

The chain uses TRBV5-1 and TRBJ2-7, with a tentative D call TRBD1 (6 bases). The germline CDR1 and CDR2 sequences are SGHRS and YFSETQ. The germline V and J ends were trimmed by 3 bases and 2 bases, with 9 bases remaining between them. This CDR3 region has 13 residues. CDR3 sequence reads: CASSWDKPYEQYF. For the CDR3, the DNA is TGCGCCAGCAGCTGGGACAAGCCCTACGAGCAGTACTTC.

As regards this clone: The junction shows a germline mismatch at one end, possibly a read error. The gene calls are TRBV28 and TRBJ2-1; 12 nucleotides align to TRBD1. Germline CDR1 is MDHEN and CDR2 is SYDVKM. This CDR3 contains 16 residues. The CDR3 sequence is CASSLWDRGLGNEQFF. The DNA for the CDR3 is TGTGCCAGCAGTCTATGGGACAGGGGGCTGGGCAATGAGCAGTTCTTC.

This chain links TRBV7-9 with TRBJ2-3, with TRBD1 as a possible D gene (6 bases). V lost 3 bases, J lost 2 bases, and 12 bases lay in between. The CDR3 loop spans 15 amino acids. Germline V CDR1 and CDR2: SEHNR, FQNEAQ (reference sequence). The CDR3 nucleotides read TGTGCCAGCAGCTTGTGGGACACTGACACAGATACGCAGTATTTT. Translating gives CASSLWDTDTDTQYF.

CDR3 sequence (DNA): TGTGCCAGCCGATCCCGGGACAGGAGTTACGAGCAGTACTTC. It translates to CASRSRDRSYEQYF. The chain joins TRBV3-1 (or the pseudogene TRBV3-2) to TRBJ2-7; 8 bases are shared with TRBD1. The CDR3 is 14 amino acids. V was pared by 8 bases and J by 4 bases, with 10 bases of the junction left unmatched. The germline V gene has CDR1 LGHDT and CDR2 YNNKEL (reference sequence).